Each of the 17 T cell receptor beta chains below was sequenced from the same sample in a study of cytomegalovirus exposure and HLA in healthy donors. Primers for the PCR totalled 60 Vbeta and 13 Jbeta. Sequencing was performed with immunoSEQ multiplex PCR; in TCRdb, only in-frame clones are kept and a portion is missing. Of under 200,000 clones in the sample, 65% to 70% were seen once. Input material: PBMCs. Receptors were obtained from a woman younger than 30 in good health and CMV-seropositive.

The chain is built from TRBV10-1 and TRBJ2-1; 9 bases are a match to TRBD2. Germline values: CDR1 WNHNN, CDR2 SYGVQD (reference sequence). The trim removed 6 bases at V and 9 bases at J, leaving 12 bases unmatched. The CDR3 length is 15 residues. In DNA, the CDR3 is TGCGCCAGCAGCGCCGGGACTAGCACATTTGGTGAGCAGTTCTTC. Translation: CASSAGTSTFGEQFF.

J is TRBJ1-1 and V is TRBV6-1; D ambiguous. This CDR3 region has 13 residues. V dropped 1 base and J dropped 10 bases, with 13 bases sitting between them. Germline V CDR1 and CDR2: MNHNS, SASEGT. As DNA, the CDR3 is TGTGCCAGCAGTGAAGGCCCGGGATCGGGAGCTTTCTTT. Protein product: CASSEGPGSGAFF.

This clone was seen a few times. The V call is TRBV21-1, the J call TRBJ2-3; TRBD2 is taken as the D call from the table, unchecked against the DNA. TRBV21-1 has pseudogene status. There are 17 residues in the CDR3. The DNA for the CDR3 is TGTGCCAGCAGCAAACCCCATTTTCCGGGAGCGACAGATACGCAGTATTTT. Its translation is CASSKPHFPGATDTQYF.

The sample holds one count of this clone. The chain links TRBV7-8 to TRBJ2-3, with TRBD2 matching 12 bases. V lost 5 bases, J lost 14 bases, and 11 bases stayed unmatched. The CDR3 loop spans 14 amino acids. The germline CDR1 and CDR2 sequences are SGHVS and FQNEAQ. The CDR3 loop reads CASSRTSGVLVWYF. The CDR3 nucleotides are TGTGCCAGCAGCAGGACTAGCGGGGTCCTAGTTTGGTATTTT.

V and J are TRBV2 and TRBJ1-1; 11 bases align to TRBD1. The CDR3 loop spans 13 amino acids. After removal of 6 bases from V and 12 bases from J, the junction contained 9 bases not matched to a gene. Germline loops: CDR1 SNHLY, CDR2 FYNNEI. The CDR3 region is CASRETGQGVTFF. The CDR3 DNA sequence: TGTGCCAGCAGAGAAACGGGACAGGGGGTAACTTTCTTT.

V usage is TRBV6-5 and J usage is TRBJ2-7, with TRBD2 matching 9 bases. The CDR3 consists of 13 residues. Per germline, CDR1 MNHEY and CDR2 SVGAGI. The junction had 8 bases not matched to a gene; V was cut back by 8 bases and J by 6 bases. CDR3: CASRRGGRGEQYF. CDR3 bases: TGTGCCAGCCGTAGGGGCGGGAGGGGCGAGCAGTACTTC.

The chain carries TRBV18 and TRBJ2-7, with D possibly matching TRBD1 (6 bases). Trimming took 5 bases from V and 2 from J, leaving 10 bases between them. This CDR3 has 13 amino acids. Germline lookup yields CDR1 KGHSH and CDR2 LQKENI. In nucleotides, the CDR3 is TGTGCCAGCTCATCGACAGGAACCTACGAGCAGTACTTC. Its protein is CASSSTGTYEQYF.

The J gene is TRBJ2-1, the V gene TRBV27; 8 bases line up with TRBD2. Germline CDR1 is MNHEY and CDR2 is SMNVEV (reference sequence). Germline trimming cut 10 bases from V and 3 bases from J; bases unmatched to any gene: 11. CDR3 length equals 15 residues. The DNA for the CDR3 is TGTGCCACCGATAAAGCGGGAGTAAACTACAATGAGCAGTTCTTC. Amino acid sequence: CATDKAGVNYNEQFF.

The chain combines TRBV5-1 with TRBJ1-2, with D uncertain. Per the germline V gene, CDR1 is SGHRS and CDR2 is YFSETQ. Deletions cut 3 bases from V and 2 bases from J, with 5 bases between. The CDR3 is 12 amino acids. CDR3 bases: TGCGCCAGCAGCTCACAGAACTATGGCTACACCTTC. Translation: CASSSQNYGYTF.

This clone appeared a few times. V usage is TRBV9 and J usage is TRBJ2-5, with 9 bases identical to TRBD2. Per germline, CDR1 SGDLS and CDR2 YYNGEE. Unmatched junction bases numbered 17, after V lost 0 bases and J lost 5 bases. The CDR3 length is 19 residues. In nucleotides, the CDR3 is TGTGCCAGCAGCGTAGCTTCCATGCCGGCTAGCGGGGCCGGGGAGACCCAGTACTTC. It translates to CASSVASMPASGAGETQYF.

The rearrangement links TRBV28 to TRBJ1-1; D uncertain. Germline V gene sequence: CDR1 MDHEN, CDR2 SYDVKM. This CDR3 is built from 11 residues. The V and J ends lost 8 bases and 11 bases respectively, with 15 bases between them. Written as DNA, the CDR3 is TGTGCCAGCCAGGTCGGGGTACGCGCTTTCTTT. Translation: CASQVGVRAFF.

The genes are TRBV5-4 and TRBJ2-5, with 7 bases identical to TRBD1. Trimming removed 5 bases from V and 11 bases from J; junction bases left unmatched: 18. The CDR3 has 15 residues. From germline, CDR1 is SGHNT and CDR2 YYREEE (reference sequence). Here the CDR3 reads CASRVRDSPQREQYF. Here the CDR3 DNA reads TGTGCCAGCAGGGTCCGGGACAGCCCGCAGAGGGAGCAGTACTTC.

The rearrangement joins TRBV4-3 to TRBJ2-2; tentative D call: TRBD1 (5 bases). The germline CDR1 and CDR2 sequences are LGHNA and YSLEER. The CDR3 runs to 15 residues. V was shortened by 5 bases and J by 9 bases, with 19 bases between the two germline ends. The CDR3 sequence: CASSKMGQAPWELFF. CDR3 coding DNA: TGCGCCAGCAGCAAGATGGGGCAGGCACCCTGGGAGCTGTTTTTT.

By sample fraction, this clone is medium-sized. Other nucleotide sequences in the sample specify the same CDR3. The CDR3 here is CASSGGTGLGNEKLFF. The CDR3, as DNA: TGTGCCAGCAGTGGAGGTACGGGACTGGGAAATGAAAAACTGTTTTTT. J is TRBJ1-4 and V is TRBV6-1, with D perhaps matching TRBD1 (5 bases). Trimming pared 4 bases from V and 5 bases from J, leaving 17 bases between. CDR1 is MNHNS, CDR2 SASEGT, per germline. This CDR3 comprises 16 residues.

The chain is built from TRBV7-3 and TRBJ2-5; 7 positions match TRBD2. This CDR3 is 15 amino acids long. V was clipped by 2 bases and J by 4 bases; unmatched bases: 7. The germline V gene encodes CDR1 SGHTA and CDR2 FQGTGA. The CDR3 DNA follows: TGTGCCAGCAGCTTAGTAGGGAGGGTTGGAGAGACCCAGTACTTC. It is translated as CASSLVGRVGETQYF.

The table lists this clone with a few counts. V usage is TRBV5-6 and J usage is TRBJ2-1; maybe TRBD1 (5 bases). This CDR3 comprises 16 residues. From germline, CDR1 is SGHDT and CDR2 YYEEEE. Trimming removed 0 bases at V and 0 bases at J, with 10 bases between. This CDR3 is CASSLGGGISYNEQFF. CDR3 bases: TGTGCCAGCAGCTTGGGGGGCGGAATCTCCTACAATGAGCAGTTCTTC.

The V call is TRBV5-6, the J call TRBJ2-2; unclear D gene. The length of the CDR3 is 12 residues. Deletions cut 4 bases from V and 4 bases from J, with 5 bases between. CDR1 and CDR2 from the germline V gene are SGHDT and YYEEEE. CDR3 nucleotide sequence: TGTGCCAGCAGCCCGTTCACCGGGGAGCTGTTTTTT. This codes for CASSPFTGELFF.